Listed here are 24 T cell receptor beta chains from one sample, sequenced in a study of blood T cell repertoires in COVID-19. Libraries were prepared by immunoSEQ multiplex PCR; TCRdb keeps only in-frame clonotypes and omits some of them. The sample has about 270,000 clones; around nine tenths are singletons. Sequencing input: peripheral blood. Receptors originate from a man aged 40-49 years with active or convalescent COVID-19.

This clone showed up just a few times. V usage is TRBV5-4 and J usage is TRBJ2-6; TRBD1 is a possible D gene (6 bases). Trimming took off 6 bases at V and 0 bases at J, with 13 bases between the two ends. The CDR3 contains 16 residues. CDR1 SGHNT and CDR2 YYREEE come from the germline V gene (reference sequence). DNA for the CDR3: TGTGCCAGCAACCCGGGACACCTCTCTGGGGCCAACGTCCTGACTTTC. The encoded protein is CASNPGHLSGANVLTF.

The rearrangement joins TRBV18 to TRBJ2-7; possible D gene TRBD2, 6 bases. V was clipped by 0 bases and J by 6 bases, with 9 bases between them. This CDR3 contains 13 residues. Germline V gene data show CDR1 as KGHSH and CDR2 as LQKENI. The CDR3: CASSPPGGVEQYF. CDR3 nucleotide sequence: TGTGCCAGCTCACCACCCGGGGGAGTCGAGCAGTACTTC. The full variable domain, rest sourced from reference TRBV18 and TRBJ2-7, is NAGVMQNPRHLVRRRGQEARLRCSPMKGHSHVYWYRQLPEEGLKFMVYLQKENIIDESGMPKERFSAEFPKEGPSILRIQQVVRGDSAAYFCASSPPGGVEQYFGPGTRLTVT.

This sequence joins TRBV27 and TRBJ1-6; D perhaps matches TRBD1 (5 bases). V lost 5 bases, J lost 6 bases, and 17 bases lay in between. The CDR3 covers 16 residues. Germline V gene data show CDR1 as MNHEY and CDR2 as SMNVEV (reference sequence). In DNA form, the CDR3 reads TGTGCCAGCAGTCCAGGACGACAGCGAGGTAATTCACCCCTCCACTTT. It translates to CASSPGRQRGNSPLHF.

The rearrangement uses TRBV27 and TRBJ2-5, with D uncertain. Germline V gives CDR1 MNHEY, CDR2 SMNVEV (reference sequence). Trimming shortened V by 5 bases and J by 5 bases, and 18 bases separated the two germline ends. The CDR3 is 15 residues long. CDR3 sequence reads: CASSPSLEHGETQYF. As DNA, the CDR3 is TGTGCCAGCAGTCCCTCGCTGGAGCACGGGGAGACCCAGTACTTC.

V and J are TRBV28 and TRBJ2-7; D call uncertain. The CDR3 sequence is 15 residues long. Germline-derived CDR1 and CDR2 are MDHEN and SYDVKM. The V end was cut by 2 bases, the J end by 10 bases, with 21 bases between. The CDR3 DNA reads TGTGCCAGCAGTTTAAGTAGTACCCTACTACGAGAACAGTACTTC. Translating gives CASSLSSTLLREQYF. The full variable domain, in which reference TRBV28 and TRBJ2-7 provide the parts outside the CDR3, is DVKVTQSSRYLVKRTGEKVFLECVQDMDHENMFWYRQDPGLGLRLIYFSYDVKMKEKGDIPEGYSVSREKKERFSLILESASTNQTSMYLCASSLSSTLLREQYFGPGTRLTVT.

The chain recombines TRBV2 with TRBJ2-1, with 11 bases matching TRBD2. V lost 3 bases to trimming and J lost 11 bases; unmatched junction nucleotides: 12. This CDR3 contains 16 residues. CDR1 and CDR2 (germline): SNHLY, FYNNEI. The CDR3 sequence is CASSDFVSGGALQQFF. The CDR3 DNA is TGTGCCAGCAGTGATTTTGTTAGCGGGGGGGCTCTACAGCAGTTCTTC.

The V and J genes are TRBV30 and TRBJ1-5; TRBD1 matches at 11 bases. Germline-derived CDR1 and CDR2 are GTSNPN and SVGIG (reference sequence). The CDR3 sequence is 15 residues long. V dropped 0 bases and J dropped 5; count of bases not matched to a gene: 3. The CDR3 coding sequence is TGTGCCTGGAGTGTAACGGGACAGGGGGATCAGCCCCAGCATTTT. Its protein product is CAWSVTGQGDQPQHF.

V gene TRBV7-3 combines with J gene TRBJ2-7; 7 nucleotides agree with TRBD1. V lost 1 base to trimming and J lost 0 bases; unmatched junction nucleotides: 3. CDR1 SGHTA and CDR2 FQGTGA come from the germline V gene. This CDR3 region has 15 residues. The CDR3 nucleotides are TGTGCCAGCAGCTTAATGGACAGGAGCTCCTACGAGCAGTACTTC. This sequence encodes CASSLMDRSSYEQYF.

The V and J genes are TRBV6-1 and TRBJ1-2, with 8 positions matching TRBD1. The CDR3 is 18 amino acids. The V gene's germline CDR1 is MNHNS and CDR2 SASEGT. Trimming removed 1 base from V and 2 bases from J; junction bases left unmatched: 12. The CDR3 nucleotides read TGTGCCAGCAGTGAAGGAGGGGGACAGGCGATATTGAACTATGGCTACACCTTC. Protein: CASSEGGGQAILNYGYTF.

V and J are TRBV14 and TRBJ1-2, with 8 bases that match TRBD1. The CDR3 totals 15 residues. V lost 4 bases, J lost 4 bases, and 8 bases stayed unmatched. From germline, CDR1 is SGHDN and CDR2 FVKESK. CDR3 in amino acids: CASSLRQGTSYGYTF. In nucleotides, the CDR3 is TGTGCCAGCAGCCTACGACAGGGGACCAGCTATGGCTACACCTTC.

DNA of the CDR3: TGTGCCAGCAGCTTAGGCACGGCGGGCCTCCCTTCTGAGACCCAGTACTTC. This codes for CASSLGTAGLPSETQYF. This rearrangement joins TRBV7-6 to TRBJ2-5; D is possibly TRBD2 (5 bases). V was cut by 1 base and J by 5 bases, with 20 bases left in between. The CDR3 sequence is 17 residues long. Germline V gene data show CDR1 as SGHVS and CDR2 as FNYEAQ.

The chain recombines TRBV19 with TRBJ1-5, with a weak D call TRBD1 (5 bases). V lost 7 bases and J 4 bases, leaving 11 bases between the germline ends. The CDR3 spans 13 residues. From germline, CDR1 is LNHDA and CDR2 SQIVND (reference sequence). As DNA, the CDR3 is TGTGCCAGTACCCAGACAGCAAATCAGCCCCAGCATTTT. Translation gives CASTQTANQPQHF.

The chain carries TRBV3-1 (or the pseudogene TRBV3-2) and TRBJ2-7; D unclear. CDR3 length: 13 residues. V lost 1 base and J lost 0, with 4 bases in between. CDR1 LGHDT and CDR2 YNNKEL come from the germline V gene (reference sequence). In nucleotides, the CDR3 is TGTGCCAGCAGCCAAGTACACTCCTACGAGCAGTACTTC. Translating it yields CASSQVHSYEQYF.

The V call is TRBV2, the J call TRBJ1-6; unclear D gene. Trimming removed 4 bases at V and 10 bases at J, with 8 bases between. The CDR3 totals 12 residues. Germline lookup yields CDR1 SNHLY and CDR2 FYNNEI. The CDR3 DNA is TGTGCCAGCAGTGTGCCCAGGTCACCCCTCCACTTT. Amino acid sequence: CASSVPRSPLHF.

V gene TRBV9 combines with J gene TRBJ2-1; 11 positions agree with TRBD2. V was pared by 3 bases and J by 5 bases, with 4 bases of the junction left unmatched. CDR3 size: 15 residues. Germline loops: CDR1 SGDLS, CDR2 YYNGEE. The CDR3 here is CASSGGTSGNNEQFF. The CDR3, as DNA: TGTGCCAGCAGCGGAGGGACTAGCGGAAACAATGAGCAGTTCTTC.

CDR3 coding DNA: TGTGCCACCAGTGACCCCGCGGAGCGGGAGAGGGCCAGGGAGACCCAGTACTTC. Amino acid sequence: CATSDPAERERARETQYF. V usage is TRBV24-1 and J usage is TRBJ2-5; TRBD2 matches 8 bases. V lost 4 bases, J lost 5 bases, and 17 bases stayed unmatched. Per the germline V gene, CDR1 is KGHDR and CDR2 is SFDVKD. The CDR3 is 18 amino acids.

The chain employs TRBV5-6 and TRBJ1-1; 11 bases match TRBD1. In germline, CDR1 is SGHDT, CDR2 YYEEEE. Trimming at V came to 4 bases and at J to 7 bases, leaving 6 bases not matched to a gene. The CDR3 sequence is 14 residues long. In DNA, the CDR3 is TGTGCCAGCAGCCGGACAGGGGGCGCGTTTGAAGCTTTCTTT. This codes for CASSRTGGAFEAFF. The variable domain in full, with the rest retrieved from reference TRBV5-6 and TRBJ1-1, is DAGVTQSPTHLIKTRGQQVTLRCSPKSGHDTVSWYQQALGQGPQFIFQYYEEEERQRGNFPDRFSGHQFPNYSSELNVNALLLGDSALYLCASSRTGGAFEAFFGQGTRLTVV.

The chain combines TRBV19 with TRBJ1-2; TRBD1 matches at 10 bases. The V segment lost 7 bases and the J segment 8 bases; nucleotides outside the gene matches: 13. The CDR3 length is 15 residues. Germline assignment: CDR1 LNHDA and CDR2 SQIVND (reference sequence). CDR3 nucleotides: TGTGCCAGTACCAACCCAGACAGGGGGCGTAGGGGCTACACCTTC. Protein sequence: CASTNPDRGRRGYTF.

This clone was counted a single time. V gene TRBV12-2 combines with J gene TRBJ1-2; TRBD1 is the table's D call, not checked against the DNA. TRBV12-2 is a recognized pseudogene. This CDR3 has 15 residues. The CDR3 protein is CASRRPGQGAGGYTF. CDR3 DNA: TGTGCAAGTCGTCGTCCGGGACAGGGGGCCGGCGGCTACACCTTC.

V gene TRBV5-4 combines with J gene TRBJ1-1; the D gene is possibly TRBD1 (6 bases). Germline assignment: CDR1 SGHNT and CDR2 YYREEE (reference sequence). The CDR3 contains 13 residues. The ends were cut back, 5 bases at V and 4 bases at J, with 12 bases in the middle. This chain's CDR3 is CASRTMDSTEAFF. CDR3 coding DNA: TGTGCCAGCAGAACTATGGACAGCACTGAAGCTTTCTTT.

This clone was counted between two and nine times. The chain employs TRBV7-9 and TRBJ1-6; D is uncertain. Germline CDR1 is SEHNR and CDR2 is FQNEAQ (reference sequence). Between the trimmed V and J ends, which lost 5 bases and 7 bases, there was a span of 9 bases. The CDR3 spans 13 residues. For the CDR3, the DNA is TGTGCCAGCAGCCTCAACTACAATTCACCCCTCCACTTT. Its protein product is CASSLNYNSPLHF.

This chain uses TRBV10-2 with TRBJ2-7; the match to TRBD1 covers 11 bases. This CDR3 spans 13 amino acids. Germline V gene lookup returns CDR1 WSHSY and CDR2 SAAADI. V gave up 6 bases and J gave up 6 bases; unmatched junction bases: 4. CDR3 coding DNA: TGCGCCAGCAGAGCCGGGACAGGGGGCGAGCAGTACTTC. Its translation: CASRAGTGGEQYF.

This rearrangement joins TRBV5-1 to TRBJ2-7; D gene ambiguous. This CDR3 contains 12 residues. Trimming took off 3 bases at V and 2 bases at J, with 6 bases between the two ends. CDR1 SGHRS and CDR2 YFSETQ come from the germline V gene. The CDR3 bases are TGCGCCAGCAGCTCCCAGGCCTACGAGCAGTACTTC. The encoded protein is CASSSQAYEQYF.

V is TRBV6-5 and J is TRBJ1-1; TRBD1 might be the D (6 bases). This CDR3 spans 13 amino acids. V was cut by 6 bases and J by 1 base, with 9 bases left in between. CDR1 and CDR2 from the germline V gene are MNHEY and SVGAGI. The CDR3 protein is CASRPTGNTEAFF. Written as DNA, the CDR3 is TGTGCCAGCAGGCCGACAGGGAACACTGAAGCTTTCTTT.